Listed below are T cell receptor beta chains from one sample, sequenced in a study of cytomegalovirus exposure and HLA in healthy donors. Generated by immunoSEQ multiplex PCR, the TCRdb table keeps only in-frame clones and is missing some. Of 80,000 to 130,000 clones in the sample, 84% were seen once. The sample taken for sequencing was PBMCs. The receptors originated from a woman under 30 in good health and CMV-seronegative. The CDR3 runs from the conserved cysteine through the conserved F or W. The D gene is left open where the match is weak. Clone size is stated in some rows and not others, as once, few, many or a class when expanded.

j_call d_call clone_size v_call cdr3_nt cdr3_aa
TRBJ2-2 - - TRBV7-2 TGTGCCAGCAGGCAAACGGGTAACACCGGGGAGCTGTTTTTT CASRQTGNTGELFF
TRBJ1-2 TRBD1 many TRBV5-1 TGCGCCAGCAGCCTAGCCCCGGGACAGGGCTATGGCTACACCTTC CASSLAPGQGYGYTF
TRBJ2-4 TRBD2 - TRBV28 TGTGCCAGCAGTTTCCTCATTACGGGGGGCATTCAGTACTTC CASSFLITGGIQYF
TRBJ2-1 TRBD2 - TRBV9 TGTGCCAGCAGCGTAGTACAGCGGGAGGGCCATGAGCAGTTCTTC CASSVVQREGHEQFF
TRBJ1-2 TRBD1 - TRBV19 TGTGCCAGTAGCGAGGGGGCAGGAGGCTACACCTTC CASSEGAGGYTF
TRBJ2-1 - - TRBV7-7 TGTGCTAGCAGCCCAGGGTTCAGTTCCTACAATGAGCAGTTCTTC CASSPGFSSYNEQFF
TRBJ2-5 - - TRBV7-2 TGTGCCAGCAGCTTAGTGAGTCGGGAGTCCCCCGTGCAGTACTTC CASSLVSRESPVQYF
TRBJ2-7 TRBD1 - TRBV18 TGTGCCAGCTCACCACCCCAGGACAGGGGTACCTACGAGCAGTACTTC CASSPPQDRGTYEQYF
TRBJ1-1 TRBD1 - TRBV29-1 TGCAGCGTCCTGTCGACAGGGGGGTCGGCTGAAGCTTTCTTT CSVLSTGGSAEAFF
TRBJ2-3 TRBD2 - TRBV28 TGTGCCAGCAGTTCCCGGACTAGCGGGACCTTCGGAGATACGCAGTATTTT CASSSRTSGTFGDTQYF
TRBJ2-3 - - TRBV5-6 TGTGCCAGCAGCTTGCAGGGAACAGATACGCAGTATTTT CASSLQGTDTQYF
TRBJ1-2 - - TRBV30 TGTGCCTGGAGTAACAGGGACTATGGCTACACCTTC CAWSNRDYGYTF
TRBJ1-4 - - TRBV7-2 TGTGCCAGCAGCTTAGAGGGAGGGAGAGAAGGAAAACTGTTTTTT CASSLEGGREGKLFF
TRBJ1-4 - - TRBV5-1 TGCGCCAGCAGCTTGAGGGGCGACGAAAAACTGTTTTTT CASSLRGDEKLFF
TRBJ1-6 - - TRBV19 TGTGCCAGTAGTACGTATTGGGGCAATTCACCCCTCCACTTT CASSTYWGNSPLHF
TRBJ1-1 TRBD1 - TRBV7-9 TGTGCCAGCAGCTTAGTTTGGGACAGGGGTTTGAACACTGAAGCTTTCTTT CASSLVWDRGLNTEAFF
TRBJ2-5 - - TRBV7-2 TGTGCCAGCCGAACACCGGGGGGCTGGGAGACCCAGTACTTC CASRTPGGWETQYF
TRBJ1-2 - - TRBV6-5 TGTGCCAGCAGTACTAAACAGGGATTCTATGGCTACACCTTC CASSTKQGFYGYTF
TRBJ2-7 TRBD1 - TRBV28 TGTGCCAGTAGACAGGGTCCCTACGAGCAGTACTTC CASRQGPYEQYF
TRBJ2-3 TRBD2 - TRBV11-2 TGTGCCAGCAGCTTAGAACTAGCGGGAGTATGCTATTTT CASSLELAGVCYF
TRBJ1-1 TRBD1 - TRBV4-1 TGCGCCAGCAGCCCGAGACAGGGCGGCACTGAAGCTTTCTTT CASSPRQGGTEAFF
TRBJ2-7 - once TRBV6-1 TGTGCCAGCAGTGAAGCCAGGGGTCCCTACGAGCAGTACTTC CASSEARGPYEQYF
TRBJ2-7 TRBD1 - TRBV19 TGTGCCAGTAAGGGGACAGGGACCTACGAGCAGTACTTC CASKGTGTYEQYF
TRBJ1-2 - - TRBV12-2 TGTGCAAGTCGCCCGTGGGACAGGGGGATCTATGGCTACACCTTC CASRPWDRGIYGYTF
TRBJ2-6 - - TRBV6-4 TGTGCCAGCAGTCCGGGACATGGCCTCTCTGGGGCCAACGTCCTGACTTTC CASSPGHGLSGANVLTF
TRBJ2-1 TRBD2 - TRBV4-2 TGTGCCAGCAGCCAAGCACCATCGGGAGGTTACAATGAGCAGTTCTTC CASSQAPSGGYNEQFF
TRBJ1-5 TRBD1 - TRBV9 TGTGCCAGCAGCGTAGGAGGGGGCGCGGGTCAGCCCCAGCATTTT CASSVGGGAGQPQHF
TRBJ2-3 TRBD1 - TRBV5-6 TGTGCCAGCAGCTGGGGGACAGGGGAGCATTCGGGTACGCAGTATTTT CASSWGTGEHSGTQYF
TRBJ1-6 - few TRBV30 TGTGCCTGGAGTAAGCAGGACTTCTCCTATAATTCACCCCTCCACTTT CAWSKQDFSYNSPLHF
TRBJ2-4 - once TRBV5-5 TGTGCCAGCAGCTTCGGAGCTCTACTCACCCAAAACATTCAGTACTTC CASSFGALLTQNIQYF
TRBJ2-5 - - TRBV4-3 TGCGCCAGCAGCCCAGACTCAGTTCAAGAGACCCAGTACTTC CASSPDSVQETQYF
TRBJ1-4 TRBD1 - TRBV6-1 TGTGCCAGCAGTGAAGACAGGGGGAGCACTAATGAAAAACTGTTTTTT CASSEDRGSTNEKLFF
TRBJ1-2 TRBD1 - TRBV7-9 TGTGCCAGCAGCTTAGGTATCCCGACAGGGGGCCATGGCTACACCTTC CASSLGIPTGGHGYTF
TRBJ1-1 - once TRBV2 TGTGCCAGCAGTGCACTTAGGGGGGGGAACACTGAAGCTTTCTTT CASSALRGGNTEAFF
TRBJ2-3 TRBD2 - TRBV7-2 TGTGCCAGCAGCATAGGGACTATCGTGGGAGGTTTGGATACGCAGTATTTT CASSIGTIVGGLDTQYF
TRBJ2-3 TRBD2 - TRBV7-2 TGTGCCAGCAGCTTTGCCGGGGGGGCCATAGATACGCAGTATTTT CASSFAGGAIDTQYF
TRBJ1-2 - - TRBV4-3 TGCGCCAGCAGCCAAGAAGGGGCGGTGAGCGGCTACACCTTC CASSQEGAVSGYTF
TRBJ2-1 - - TRBV9 TGTGCCAGCAGCCCCGTGGGGAGATCAAACAATGAGCAGTTCTTC CASSPVGRSNNEQFF
TRBJ2-7 - - TRBV6-5 TGTGCCAGCAGTTCGAAACCGTACGGCGAGCAGTACTTC CASSSKPYGEQYF
TRBJ2-1 - - TRBV6-1 TGTGCCAGCAGTGAAGGGGGAGGCTCCTACAATGAGCAGTTCTTC CASSEGGGSYNEQFF